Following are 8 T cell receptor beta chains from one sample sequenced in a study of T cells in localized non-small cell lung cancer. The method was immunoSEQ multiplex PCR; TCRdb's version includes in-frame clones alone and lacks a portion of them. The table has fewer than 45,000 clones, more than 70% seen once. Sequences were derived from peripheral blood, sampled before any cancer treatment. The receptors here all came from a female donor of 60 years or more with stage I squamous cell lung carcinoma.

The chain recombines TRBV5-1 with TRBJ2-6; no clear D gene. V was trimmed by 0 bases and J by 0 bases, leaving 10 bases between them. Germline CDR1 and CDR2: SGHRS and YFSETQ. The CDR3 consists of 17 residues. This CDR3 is CASSLGNAYSGANVLTF. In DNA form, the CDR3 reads TGCGCCAGCAGCTTGGGGAACGCCTACTCTGGGGCCAACGTCCTGACTTTC.

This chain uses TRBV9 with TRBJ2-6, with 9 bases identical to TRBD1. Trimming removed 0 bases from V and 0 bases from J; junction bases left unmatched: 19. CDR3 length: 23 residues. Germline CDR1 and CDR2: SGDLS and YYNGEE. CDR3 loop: CASSVEAGLLRDRAFSGANVLTF. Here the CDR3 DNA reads TGTGCCAGCAGCGTAGAAGCAGGTCTGTTGAGGGACAGGGCCTTCTCTGGGGCCAACGTCCTGACTTTC.

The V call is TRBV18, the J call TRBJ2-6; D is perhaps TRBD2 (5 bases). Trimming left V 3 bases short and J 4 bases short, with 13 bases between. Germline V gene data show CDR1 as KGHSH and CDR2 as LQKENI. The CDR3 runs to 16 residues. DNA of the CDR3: TGTGCCAGCTCACCCCTTTCGAGGGCAGGGGCCAACGTCCTGACTTTC. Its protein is CASSPLSRAGANVLTF.

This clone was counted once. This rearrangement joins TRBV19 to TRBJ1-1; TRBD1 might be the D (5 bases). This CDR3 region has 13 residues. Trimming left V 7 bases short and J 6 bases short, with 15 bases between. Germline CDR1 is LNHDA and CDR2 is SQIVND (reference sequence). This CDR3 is CASTDKGRAEAFF. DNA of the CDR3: TGTGCCAGTACCGATAAGGGGAGAGCTGAAGCTTTCTTT.

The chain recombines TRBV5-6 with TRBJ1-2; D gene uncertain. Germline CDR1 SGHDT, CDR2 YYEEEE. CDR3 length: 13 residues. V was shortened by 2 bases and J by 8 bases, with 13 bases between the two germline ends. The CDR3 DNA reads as TGTGCCAGCAGCTTAGGGAGTACTGAGGGCTACACCTTC. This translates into CASSLGSTEGYTF.

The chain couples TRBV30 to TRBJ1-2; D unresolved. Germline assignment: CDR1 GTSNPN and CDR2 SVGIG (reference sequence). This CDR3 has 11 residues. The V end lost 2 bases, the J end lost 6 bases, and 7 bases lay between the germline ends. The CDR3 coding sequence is TGTGCCTGGAGTAGGTGGAATGGCTACACCTTC. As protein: CAWSRWNGYTF.

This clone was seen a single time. The CDR3 region is CASSSRSYVGRGHTQYF. The CDR3 bases are TGTGCCAGCAGCTCCCGGAGTTACGTGGGCAGGGGGCATACGCAGTATTTT. The chain is built from TRBV7-2 and TRBJ2-3; 8 bases are a match to TRBD1. Trimming took 4 bases from V and 7 from J; bases not matched to a gene: 16. Germline loops: CDR1 SGHTA, CDR2 FQGNSA. The CDR3 extends over 17 amino acids.

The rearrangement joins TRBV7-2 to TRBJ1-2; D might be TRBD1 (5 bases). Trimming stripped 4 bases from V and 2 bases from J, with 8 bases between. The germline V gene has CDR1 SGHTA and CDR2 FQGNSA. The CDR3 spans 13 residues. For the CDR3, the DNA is TGTGCCAGCAGCTCAGGGCCAAACTATGGCTACACCTTC. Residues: CASSSGPNYGYTF.